Below are 29 T cell receptor beta chains sequenced from a single sample in a study of CD8 T cells in Susac syndrome. With random hexamers, reverse transcription was performed on about 0.5 to 1 ug of RNA. TCRdb analysed the immunoSEQ multiplex PCR reads with MiXCR anew, one entry per CDR3 protein. The sample has fewer than 200,000 distinct CDR3 sequences, approximately 94% seen once. Sequencing was done on a sample of CD4+ T cells from PBMCs. All receptors derive from a human donor with Susac syndrome.

The DNA of the CDR3 is TGTGCCAGCAGCTTAGGCGGGGGGGCTGACATTCAGTACTTC. It encodes CASSLGGGADIQYF. The V gene is TRBV7-9, the J gene TRBJ2-4, with 9 bases fitting TRBD2. Germline V gene sequence: CDR1 SEHNR, CDR2 FQNEAQ (reference sequence). The J segment lost 8 bases and the V segment lost 1 base, leaving 3 bases of the junction unmatched. The length of the CDR3 is 14 residues.

The CDR3 DNA follows: TGTGCCAGCAGAAAACTCGGGACAGGGGATCAGCCCCAGCATTTT. Translated, it gives CASRKLGTGDQPQHF. The chain uses TRBV6-5 and TRBJ1-5; 10 nucleotides line up with TRBD1. V was pared by 6 bases and J by 5 bases, with 7 bases of the junction left unmatched. The CDR3 loop spans 15 amino acids. The germline V gene has CDR1 MNHEY and CDR2 SVGAGI.

The chain has TRBV25-1 and TRBJ2-5; TRBD1 aligns across 7 bases. The germline gives CDR1 MGHDK, CDR2 SYGVNS. V trimming: 6 bases; J trimming: 5 bases; junction bases outside the gene matches: 9. This CDR3 has 14 amino acids. CDR3 nucleotide sequence: TGTGCCAGCAGCCTAGGGGGCGAGGGGGAGACCCAGTACTTC. As protein: CASSLGGEGETQYF. The full variable domain, rest sourced from reference TRBV25-1 and TRBJ2-5, is EADIYQTPRYLVIGTGKKITLECSQTMGHDKMYWYQQDPGMELHLIHYSYGVNSTEKGDLSSESTVSRIRTEHFPLTLESARPSHTSQYLCASSLGGEGETQYFGPGTRLLVL.

This clonotype is a singleton in its sample. The rearrangement links TRBV5-1 to TRBJ1-2; 8 bases line up with TRBD1. J was trimmed by 4 bases and V by 3 bases; bases with no gene match: 11. The CDR3 sequence is 16 residues long. Germline CDR1 is SGHRS and CDR2 is YFSETQ. The CDR3 nucleotides are TGCGCCAGCAGCTCCGGACGGACGGGACAGGTCTATGGCTACACCTTC. Translating it yields CASSSGRTGQVYGYTF.

The rearrangement uses TRBV12-3 or TRBV12-4 and TRBJ2-2, with TRBD1 matching over 11 bases. V gave up 5 bases and J gave up 0 bases; unmatched junction bases: 2. The CDR3 is 16 amino acids. CDR3 in DNA: TGTGCCAGCAGTAGGACAGGGGGCGCGAACACCGGGGAGCTGTTTTTT. Its translation is CASSRTGGANTGELFF.

CDR3 sequence reads: CASSSRGQASYGYTF. DNA of the CDR3: TGCGCCAGCAGCAGCCGTGGGCAGGCAAGCTATGGCTACACCTTC. The rearrangement uses TRBV5-1 and TRBJ1-2; no firm D call. Per germline, CDR1 SGHRS and CDR2 YFSETQ. Between the trimmed V and J ends, which lost 4 bases and 4 bases, there was a span of 17 bases. The CDR3 has 15 amino acids. Based on the CDR3 plus reference TRBV5-1 and TRBJ1-2, the full variable domain is KAGVTQTPRYLIKTRGQQVTLSCSPISGHRSVSWYQQTPGQGLQFLFEYFSETQRNKGNFPGRFSGRQFSNSRSEMNVSTLELGDSALYLCASSSRGQASYGYTFGSGTRLTVV.

The chain combines TRBV15 with TRBJ2-2; the match to TRBD1 covers 8 bases. Germline V gives CDR1 LNHNV, CDR2 YYDKDF (reference sequence). CDR3 size: 16 residues. With 3 bases clipped from V and 5 bases from J, the junction kept 8 bases outside the gene matches. The CDR3 coding sequence is TGTGCCACCAGCAGTCAGGGGGCCAGGAATACCGGGGAGCTGTTTTTT. Amino acid sequence: CATSSQGARNTGELFF.

The V gene is TRBV2, the J gene TRBJ2-5, with D perhaps matching TRBD2 (6 bases). The CDR3 is made up of 13 amino acids. The germline V gene has CDR1 SNHLY and CDR2 FYNNEI. V was shortened by 6 bases and J by 1 base, with 9 bases between the two germline ends. The CDR3 sequence is CASRSGVQETQYF. The CDR3 DNA reads TGTGCCAGCAGATCGGGGGTCCAAGAGACCCAGTACTTC.

This clonotype appeared once. The chain carries TRBV12-3 or TRBV12-4 and TRBJ1-2; 12 nucleotides align to TRBD1. This CDR3 is 16 amino acids long. The V and J ends lost 3 bases and 7 bases, in that order; junction bases with no gene match: 9. For the CDR3, the DNA is TGTGCCAGCAGTTTCATTCCCGGGACAGGGGGCATTGGCTACACCTTC. This codes for CASSFIPGTGGIGYTF.

This chain joins TRBV30 and TRBJ2-3; tentatively, D is TRBD2 (6 bases). Germline V gives CDR1 GTSNPN, CDR2 SVGIG (reference sequence). The CDR3 is 14 amino acids. Trimming shortened V by 5 bases and J by 5 bases, and 17 bases separated the two germline ends. CDR3 protein: CAWAAGSGIDTQYF. CDR3 bases: TGTGCCTGGGCGGCGGGTAGCGGAATAGATACGCAGTATTTT.

V and J are TRBV20-1 and TRBJ1-2; 8 bases are shared with TRBD1. V shed 3 bases, J shed 6 bases, and the junction held 15 bases outside the gene matches. The length of the CDR3 is 16 residues. Germline V gene sequence: CDR1 DFQATT, CDR2 SNEGSKA (reference sequence). The CDR3 protein is CSASGSGGTTVHGYTF. In DNA form, the CDR3 reads TGCAGTGCTAGCGGGTCAGGGGGCACTACGGTACATGGCTACACCTTC.

The V gene is TRBV30, the J gene TRBJ1-4, with D perhaps TRBD1 (6 bases). V lost 3 bases and J 0 bases, leaving 8 bases between the germline ends. CDR1 and CDR2 from the germline V gene are GTSNPN and SVGIG (reference sequence). The CDR3 has 14 amino acids. CDR3 nucleotides: TGTGCCTGGAGAGGACAGACAACTAATGAAAAACTGTTTTTT. Translated: CAWRGQTTNEKLFF.

The chain is built from TRBV7-3 and TRBJ2-2; D is uncertain. CDR3 length equals 14 residues. Trimming stripped 3 bases from V and 1 base from J, with 6 bases between. Germline-derived CDR1 and CDR2 are SGHTA and FQGTGA. CDR3: CASSFSGNTGELFF. CDR3 nucleotides: TGTGCCAGCAGCTTCTCGGGGAACACCGGGGAGCTGTTTTTT.

This chain links TRBV5-4 with TRBJ1-2; D is ambiguous. Trimming removed 6 bases at V and 0 bases at J, with 15 bases between. The CDR3 runs to 15 residues. Germline values: CDR1 SGHNT, CDR2 YYREEE (reference sequence). CDR3 DNA: TGTGCCAGCATCCCGCCTAACAGACCTAACTATGGCTACACCTTC. It translates to CASIPPNRPNYGYTF.

The V gene is TRBV3-1, the J gene TRBJ1-1; tentatively, D is TRBD1 (5 bases). Germline lookup yields CDR1 LGHDT and CDR2 YNNKEL (reference sequence). The V end lost 0 bases, the J end lost 10 bases, and 12 bases lay between the germline ends. CDR3 length equals 13 residues. CDR3 coding DNA: TGTGCCAGCAGCCAAGATTCCAATGGGGGAGCTTTCTTT. Its translation: CASSQDSNGGAFF.

The chain recombines TRBV29-1 with TRBJ1-2, with D uncertain. Germline V lookup: CDR1 SQVTM, CDR2 ANQGSEA. The CDR3 length is 12 residues. V was cut by 4 bases and J by 1 base, with 7 bases left in between. The CDR3 loop is CSVGSSNYGYTF. The CDR3 nucleotides are TGCAGCGTTGGGTCCAGTAACTATGGCTACACCTTC.

This clonotype was found once. The CDR3 coding sequence is TGTGCCAGTAGTATCACTGGAGAGACCCAGTACTTC. This sequence encodes CASSITGETQYF. This rearrangement joins TRBV19 to TRBJ2-5, with D unclear. CDR1 and CDR2 from the germline V gene are LNHDA and SQIVND (reference sequence). This CDR3 has 12 residues. Trimming stripped 3 bases from V and 4 bases from J, with 6 bases between. Full variable domain (remainder filled in from reference TRBV19 and TRBJ2-5): DGGITQSPKYLFRKEGQNVTLSCEQNLNHDAMYWYRQDPGQGLRLIYYSQIVNDFQKGDIAEGYSVSREKKESFPLTVTSAQKNPTAFYLCASSITGETQYFGPGTRLLVL.

The chain has TRBV10-3 and TRBJ2-3; 8 positions match TRBD2. J gave up 0 bases and V 5 bases, and 1 base lay outside the gene matches. Germline CDR1 reads ENHRY; CDR2 reads SYGVKD. The CDR3 has 14 residues. The CDR3 nucleotides read TGTGCCATCAGTAGCGGGGGCAGCACAGATACGCAGTATTTT. Translating it yields CAISSGGSTDTQYF.

The V and J genes are TRBV10-3 and TRBJ1-2, with D unclear. Germline CDR1 reads ENHRY; CDR2 reads SYGVKD. The CDR3 runs 13 residues. Deletions cut 0 bases from V and 8 bases from J, with 10 bases between. Here the CDR3 reads CAISESDLGGYTF. CDR3 DNA: TGTGCCATCAGTGAGTCGGACCTGGGGGGCTACACCTTC.

The genes are TRBV2 and TRBJ1-1; maybe TRBD1 (6 bases). Germline CDR1 and CDR2: SNHLY and FYNNEI. This CDR3 has 13 residues. Trimming left V 5 bases short and J 1 base short, with 8 bases between. This CDR3 reads CASSPRGNTEAFF. The CDR3 nucleotides are TGTGCCAGCAGTCCCAGGGGGAACACTGAAGCTTTCTTT. The full variable domain, rest sourced from reference TRBV2 and TRBJ1-1, is EPEVTQTPSHQVTQMGQEVILRCVPISNHLYFYWYRQILGQKVEFLVSFYNNEISEKSEIFDDQFSVERPDGSNFTLKIRSTKLEDSAMYFCASSPRGNTEAFFGQGTRLTVV.

The gene calls are TRBV10-3 and TRBJ1-1; D is perhaps TRBD1 (5 bases). The CDR3 length is 13 residues. V lost 10 bases and J lost 5, with 17 bases in between. The V gene's germline CDR1 is ENHRY and CDR2 SYGVKD. The CDR3 nucleotides are TGTGCCAGCCAGATGACAGTAACAACTGAAGCTTTCTTT. Protein: CASQMTVTTEAFF.

V and J are TRBV7-8 and TRBJ2-5, with 7 bases fitting TRBD1. V shed 0 bases and J 6 bases; nucleotides not matched to a gene: 7. The length of the CDR3 is 15 residues. Per the germline V gene, CDR1 is SGHVS and CDR2 is FQNEAQ. The chain's CDR3 is CASSLAPGQRQTQYF. The CDR3 bases are TGTGCCAGCAGCTTAGCCCCGGGACAGCGGCAGACCCAGTACTTC.

In DNA, the CDR3 is TGTGCCAGCAGTCGACGACAGGGCGGTCAGCCCCAGCATTTT. Translation: CASSRRQGGQPQHF. The chain links TRBV12-3 or TRBV12-4 to TRBJ1-5; 7 positions match TRBD1. The CDR3 has 14 residues. Trimming took 5 bases from V and 6 from J; bases not matched to a gene: 7.

CDR3 residues: CASRYDSNEQFF. The CDR3, as DNA: TGTGCCAGCAGATACGACAGCAATGAGCAGTTCTTC. The V call is TRBV6-5, the J call TRBJ2-1; a weak D match, TRBD1 (5 bases). Germline V gene sequence: CDR1 MNHEY, CDR2 SVGAGI. The CDR3 consists of 12 residues. Trimming left V 6 bases short and J 6 bases short, with 9 bases between.

The rearrangement joins TRBV9 to TRBJ2-2; no reliable D call. The CDR3 loop spans 14 amino acids. Deletions cut 3 bases from V and 6 bases from J, with 12 bases between. The germline CDR1 and CDR2 sequences are SGDLS and YYNGEE. The CDR3 nucleotides are TGTGCCAGCAGCGCCCTTCTCGCGGCCGGGGAGCTGTTTTTT. Encoded protein: CASSALLAAGELFF. Supplemented by reference TRBV9 and TRBJ2-2, the full variable domain reads DSGVTQTPKHLITATGQRVTLRCSPRSGDLSVYWYQQSLDQGLQFLIQYYNGEERAKGNILERFSAQQFPDLHSELNLSSLELGDSALYFCASSALLAAGELFFGEGSRLTVL.

The chain has TRBV2 and TRBJ1-4, with D perhaps matching TRBD1 (6 bases). Germline CDR1 and CDR2: SNHLY and FYNNEI. V was clipped by 3 bases and J by 3 bases, with 8 bases between them. This CDR3 region has 14 residues. The CDR3 loop reads CASSDWTANEKLFF. The CDR3, as DNA: TGTGCCAGCAGTGATTGGACAGCTAATGAAAAACTGTTTTTT. Supplemented by reference TRBV2 and TRBJ1-4, the full variable domain reads EPEVTQTPSHQVTQMGQEVILRCVPISNHLYFYWYRQILGQKVEFLVSFYNNEISEKSEIFDDQFSVERPDGSNFTLKIRSTKLEDSAMYFCASSDWTANEKLFFGSGTQLSVL.

This chain joins TRBV15 and TRBJ2-2; D may be TRBD1 (5 bases). V was shortened by 4 bases and J by 6 bases, with 15 bases between the two germline ends. The CDR3 sequence is 15 residues long. The germline V gene encodes CDR1 LNHNV and CDR2 YYDKDF (reference sequence). CDR3: CATSNPAGRAGELFF. The CDR3 nucleotides are TGTGCCACCAGCAACCCCGCTGGCAGGGCCGGGGAGCTGTTTTTT. Full variable domain (remainder filled in from reference TRBV15 and TRBJ2-2): DAMVIQNPRYQVTQFGKPVTLSCSQTLNHNVMYWYQQKSSQAPKLLFHYYDKDFNNEADTPDNFQSRRPNTSFCFLDIRSPGLGDTAMYLCATSNPAGRAGELFFGEGSRLTVL.

This sequence joins TRBV18 and TRBJ2-3; D gene uncertain. Germline V lookup: CDR1 KGHSH, CDR2 LQKENI. With 3 bases removed from V and 0 bases from J, the gap between germline ends came to 7 bases. This CDR3 has 14 amino acids. CDR3: CASSPSASTDTQYF. CDR3 bases: TGTGCCAGCTCACCCAGCGCGAGCACAGATACGCAGTATTTT. Combining the CDR3 with reference TRBV18 and TRBJ2-3 gives the whole variable domain NAGVMQNPRHLVRRRGQEARLRCSPMKGHSHVYWYRQLPEEGLKFMVYLQKENIIDESGMPKERFSAEFPKEGPSILRIQQVVRGDSAAYFCASSPSASTDTQYFGPGTRLTVL.

The V and J genes are TRBV7-9 and TRBJ1-2; D not certain. CDR3 length: 13 residues. The germline V and J ends were trimmed by 1 base and 7 bases, with 10 bases remaining between them. In germline, CDR1 is SEHNR, CDR2 FQNEAQ (reference sequence). CDR3 sequence: CASSLEGWSGYTF. CDR3 DNA: TGTGCCAGCAGCTTAGAGGGATGGAGTGGCTACACCTTC.